This is a list of T cell receptor beta chains from one sample in a study of blood T cells in healthy people across ages. From the 5' RACE reads, TCRdb called clonotypes with MiXCR, one entry per CDR3 protein. Seen here are approximately 1.5 million distinct CDR3 sequences, about 42% observed once, and the top ten hold 4%. Sequencing used blood. These receptors all come from a woman aged 18-29 years in good health. Each CDR3 is given with its conserved first and last residue. D genes are given only for firm matches. Part of the rows lack a size; the others show once, few, many or a class for expanded clones.

CDR3 length	clone size	V gene	J gene	D gene	CDR3 DNA	CDR3 protein
16	NA	TRBV4-1	TRBJ2-7	NA	TGCGCCAGCAGCCAAGATGCGGAAACCAGCTCCTACGAGCAGTACTTC	CASSQDAETSSYEQYF
15	few	TRBV6-6	TRBJ2-7	NA	TGTGCCAGCAGTTATGGCCTGGGGCAGTTCTACGAGCAGTACTTC	CASSYGLGQFYEQYF
19	once	TRBV12-3/TRBV12-4	TRBJ2-1	TRBD1	TGTGCCGGCAGTCCCCGGACAGGGAATTTAGGTGGGCGCTACAATGAGCAGTTCTTC	CAGSPRTGNLGGRYNEQFF
13	NA	TRBV9	TRBJ1-1	NA	TGTGCCAGCAGCGCGGCCAGAGCCACTGAAGCTTTCTTT	CASSAARATEAFF
15	NA	TRBV7-8	TRBJ2-7	TRBD2	TGTGCCAGCAGCTGGAGCGGGGGCCGCTCCGACGAGCAGTACTTC	CASSWSGGRSDEQYF
16	NA	TRBV4-3	TRBJ1-5	NA	TGCGCCAGCAGCCAAGATCGGGGGCGGATCAATCAGCCCCAGCATTTT	CASSQDRGRINQPQHF
13	NA	TRBV18	TRBJ2-7	NA	TGTGCCAGCTCAGCACGGGCCTCCAGTGAGCAGTACTTC	CASSARASSEQYF
15	NA	TRBV7-3	TRBJ2-1	NA	TGTGCCAGCAGCTTCTATTCGGTTTCCTACAATGAGCAGTTCTTC	CASSFYSVSYNEQFF
13	NA	TRBV20-1	TRBJ1-2	NA	TGCAGTGCTGCACTGACCCCTAATGGCGGCTACACCTTC	CSAALTPNGGYTF
12	NA	TRBV20-1	TRBJ2-3	NA	TGCAGTGCCAATCGTCGCACAGATACGCAGTATTTT	CSANRRTDTQYF
15	many	TRBV7-2	TRBJ2-7	NA	TGTGCCAGCAGCCTTACCGGACTCCAATCGTCCGAGCAGTACTTC	CASSLTGLQSSEQYF
12	NA	TRBV20-1	TRBJ2-4	NA	TGCAGTGCTGGTGGGCTAGCCAGCATTCAGTACTTC	CSAGGLASIQYF
15	NA	TRBV5-6	TRBJ2-3	TRBD2	TGTGCCAGCAGCGAAGGGACTAGCGGGACGAATACGCAGTATTTT	CASSEGTSGTNTQYF
13	NA	TRBV28	TRBJ2-1	TRBD2	TGTGCCATAGCGGGTCCCTCCTACAATGAGCAGTTCTTC	CAIAGPSYNEQFF
13	NA	TRBV4-1	TRBJ1-4	NA	TGCGCCAGCAGCCAAGCTGTACCCGAAAAACTGTTTTTT	CASSQAVPEKLFF
16	NA	TRBV27	TRBJ2-4	TRBD1	TGTGCCGGCAGTTACCGGACAGGACGAGCCAAAAACATTCAGTACTTC	CAGSYRTGRAKNIQYF
14	NA	TRBV21-1	TRBJ2-7	NA	TGTGCCAGCAGCAAAAGGCGACTAGCCAATGAGCAGTACTTC	CASSKRRLANEQYF
18	few	TRBV6-1	TRBJ2-1	TRBD1	TGTGCCAGCAGGGCCGGGACAGGGTCTTCCATCTCCTACAATGAGCAGTTCTTC	CASRAGTGSSISYNEQFF
15	NA	TRBV5-1	TRBJ2-5	NA	TGCGCCAGCAGCCGCACTGGACAGATTCAAGAGACCCAGTACTTC	CASSRTGQIQETQYF
15	NA	TRBV6-2/TRBV6-3	TRBJ2-2	NA	TGTGCCAGCAGTTACGCTAGCCTGAACACCGGGGAGCTGTTTTTT	CASSYASLNTGELFF
13	NA	TRBV12-3/TRBV12-4	TRBJ1-1	TRBD1	TGTGCCAGCAGGACAGGGTGGGGACCTGAAGCTTTCTTT	CASRTGWGPEAFF
14	few	TRBV7-2	TRBJ1-2	NA	TGTGCCAGCAGCCCGTGGGACGTCAACTATGGCTACACCTTC	CASSPWDVNYGYTF
14	few	TRBV7-9	TRBJ1-1	NA	TGTGCCACCTCCTTCGTAGGGCGGAACACTGAAGCTTTCTTT	CATSFVGRNTEAFF
13	NA	TRBV12-5	TRBJ1-2	NA	TGTGCTAGTGGTTCCTCGGCTAACTATGGCTACACCTTC	CASGSSANYGYTF
15	NA	TRBV2	TRBJ1-2	NA	TGTGCCAGCAGTGAAGTGCTGGACCCTCCCTATGGCTACACCTTC	CASSEVLDPPYGYTF
15	once	TRBV7-2	TRBJ2-1	NA	TGTGCCAGCAGCGTCGGTAGCGATACCTACAATGAGCAGTTCTTC	CASSVGSDTYNEQFF
10	NA	TRBV28	TRBJ2-1	NA	TGTGCCAGCGGGGATTATGAGCAGTTCTTC	CASGDYEQFF
14	NA	TRBV5-1	TRBJ2-7	TRBD1	TGCGCCAGCAGCGGGACAGGTAGTTTGTACGAGCAGTACTTC	CASSGTGSLYEQYF
15	few	TRBV27	TRBJ2-7	NA	TGTGCCAGCAGTTTATCATCAGGGCTAGCCTACGAGCAGTACTTC	CASSLSSGLAYEQYF
15	few	TRBV2	TRBJ1-5	NA	TGTGCCAGCAGGGAAAAGGAACAGCTTGATCAGCCCCAGCATTTT	CASREKEQLDQPQHF
15	NA	TRBV28	TRBJ2-1	NA	TGTGCCAGCAGTTTCCCAGGGACCCCCGTCAATGAGCAGTTCTTC	CASSFPGTPVNEQFF
18	NA	TRBV18	TRBJ2-1	TRBD2	TGTGCCAGCTCGGATTCGGGACTAGCGGGAGTTGGCTACAATGAGCAGTTCTTC	CASSDSGLAGVGYNEQFF
15	few	TRBV12-3/TRBV12-4	TRBJ1-1	TRBD1	TGTGCCAGCAGCCCTACCACAGGGGTGGGGACTGAAGCTTTCTTT	CASSPTTGVGTEAFF
15	NA	TRBV6-7	TRBJ1-2	NA	TGTGCCAGCAGTTACTGGGGACGGCCCTTCTATGGCTACACCTTC	CASSYWGRPFYGYTF
14	few	TRBV20-1	TRBJ2-7	NA	TGCAGTGCTAGGGCGAACCGTGCGAGCTACGAGCAGTACTTC	CSARANRASYEQYF
14	NA	TRBV2	TRBJ2-1	NA	TGTGCCAGCAGTCCCAGGACGGGGAAAGAGACCCAGTTCTTC	CASSPRTGKETQFF
15	NA	TRBV6-2/TRBV6-3	TRBJ2-7	TRBD2	TGTGCCAGCAGTTACGGGCGGGAGGCTTCCTACGAGCAGTACTTC	CASSYGREASYEQYF
11	NA	TRBV2	TRBJ1-4	NA	TGTGCCAGCAGTGAGCTTGAAAAACTGTTTTTT	CASSELEKLFF
14	NA	TRBV20-1	TRBJ2-3	NA	TGCAGTGCTAGCTCGCGGGGTAGCACAGATACGCAGTATTTT	CSASSRGSTDTQYF
14	NA	TRBV19	TRBJ2-3	NA	TGTGCCACTTCCGGACTTAAGTTCACAGATACGCAGTATTTT	CATSGLKFTDTQYF
14	NA	TRBV20-1	TRBJ2-1	NA	TGCAGTGCTCCAGATGGGGGACGGAACGATGAGCAGTTCTTC	CSAPDGGRNDEQFF
13	few	TRBV30	TRBJ2-1	NA	TGTGCCTGGAGTGTAACAGGTCGGAATGAGCAGTTCTTC	CAWSVTGRNEQFF